This T cell receptor beta chain is drawn from a study of shared clonotypes between healthy human individuals. Looking at the study overall: Aged 18 to 49, the donors were a couple of women and three men.

Naive CD8 cells lacked CD45RO and underwent positive selection for CCR7, leaving out terminally differentiated effector memory CD45RA+ cells. Some clones are missing from TCRdb's copy, which holds only in-frame ones; the method was immunoSEQ multiplex PCR. The sample has around 1.9 million clones, around 93% seen once. The J segment lost 8 bases and the V segment lost 3 bases, leaving 3 bases of the junction unmatched. In germline, CDR1 is SGHVS, CDR2 FQNEAQ. The CDR3 runs 12 residues. In its sample, this clone was seen a few times. The identical CDR3 is also encoded by other nucleotide sequences in the sample.

Sample: naive CD8+ T cells from PBMCs. The chain joins TRBV7-8 to TRBJ1-1; TRBD1 matches 7 bases. This sequence was found in a man aged 18 to 29 in good health. Some clones in this sample may be carry-over from other donors' samples. CDR3 nucleotide sequence: TGTGCCAGCAGCTTTGACAGGGACGAAGCTTTCTTT. This encodes CASSFDRDEAFF.